Reported below is one T cell receptor (beta chain). This clone occurred a few times. Its recognized antigen is unknown. Base qualities are not recorded, but no much larger clone differs from it by a single base. Whole blood was collected in K2EDTA tubes by collaborating institutions according to the institutions' own protocols. For TCRbeta analysis, collaborators shipped samples as frozen whole blood, isolated PBMCs, or DNA extracted from either of those sample types. The source of the sample is a study of blood T cell repertoires in COVID-19 (dated by TCRdb to the early 2020s). Study-wide context: Samples from collaborators originated in the United States, Italy and Spain and spanned both the acute and convalescent phases of COVID-19. HLA class I and class II types, where available, came from metadata supplied by the sample provider rather than from assay-based typing. The material from the prospective study consisted of cDNA or gDNA derived from T cells, B-cell-depleted T cells, or PBMCs. The samples were drawn from two sources: the first 160 participants of the ongoing ImmuneRACE study, and 1,000 to 1,500 subjects contributed by 6 global collaborators. Sample metadata almost always included a de-identified subject ID, COVID-19 status, age in years and sex. The repertoires were released in a freely available public database meant as a resource for research on the immune response to SARS-CoV-2. The dataset comprised deeply sampled blood TCRbeta repertoires from subjects exposed to, actively infected with, or recovered from COVID-19.

Here is what the overall study found, with its caveats: The quantity of clinical and demographic metadata differed by source and by participant and was supplied without curation.

The immunoSEQ Assay, a bias-controlled multiplex PCR, was used to amplify TCRbeta CDR3 regions from genomic DNA. The authors' pipeline ran thus. Within the assay, amplification of reference gene primers was used to estimate how many nucleated cells each sample contained. To quantify the absolute abundance of each unique TCRbeta CDR3 rearrangement, sequence reads were collapsed and filtered. For each sample, productive Simpson clonality was calculated as the square root of Simpson's diversity index over productive rearrangements. TCRdb took over this immuneACCESS table, retaining in-frame rearrangements with V and J assigned. Such tables are incomplete; in checked studies, under half of the missing clones stem from an unresolved V gene, and the remainder is unexplained. V and J calls and clone size are as listed in that table; D and trimming were resolved from the DNA. This sample holds roughly 280,000 clones; 65% to 90% were observed only once. The top ten clonotypes cover just under 2% of the sample.

The sample taken for sequencing was peripheral blood. The sequence was obtained from a man aged 25-45 years with active or convalescent COVID-19.

The CDR3 protein: CASSMGFFGTAAGELFF. The DNA sequence is given as TGTGCCAGTAGTATGGGGTTTTTCGGGACGGCGGCAGGGGAACTGTTTTTT. The chain is encoded by TRBV19 joined to TRBJ1-4, with a weak D call of TRBD1 (6 bases match). Including the terminal cysteine and phenylalanine, the CDR3 comprises 17 residues. Only the CDR3 portion is preserved as DNA: 51 bases, with reading frame beginning at the first base. Taken from the germline V gene (reference sequence), the CDR1 and CDR2 loops are LNHDA and SQIVND. V drops 3 bases and J drops 12 bases, leaving 26 bases in between.